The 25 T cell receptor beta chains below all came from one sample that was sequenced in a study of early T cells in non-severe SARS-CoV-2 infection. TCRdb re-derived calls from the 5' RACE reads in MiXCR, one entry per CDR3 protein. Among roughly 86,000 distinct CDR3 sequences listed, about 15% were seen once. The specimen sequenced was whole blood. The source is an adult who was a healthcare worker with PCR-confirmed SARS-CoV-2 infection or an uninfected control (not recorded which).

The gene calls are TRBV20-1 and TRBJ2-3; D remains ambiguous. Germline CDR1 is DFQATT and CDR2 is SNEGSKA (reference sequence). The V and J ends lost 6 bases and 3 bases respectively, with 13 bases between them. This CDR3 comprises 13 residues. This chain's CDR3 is CSAMSQITDTQYF. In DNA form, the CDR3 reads TGCAGTGCCATGTCACAGATTACAGATACGCAGTATTTT.

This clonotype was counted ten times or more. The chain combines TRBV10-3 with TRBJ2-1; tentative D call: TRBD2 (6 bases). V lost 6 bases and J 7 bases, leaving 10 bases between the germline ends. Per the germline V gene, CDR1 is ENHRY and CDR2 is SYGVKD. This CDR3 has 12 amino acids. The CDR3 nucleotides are TGTGCCATCAGCGGGGGAGGTAATGAGCAGTTCTTC. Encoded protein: CAISGGGNEQFF.

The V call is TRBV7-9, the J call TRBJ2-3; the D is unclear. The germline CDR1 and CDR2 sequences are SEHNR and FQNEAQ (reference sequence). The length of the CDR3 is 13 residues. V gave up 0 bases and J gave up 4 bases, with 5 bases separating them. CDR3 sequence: CASSLARADTQYF. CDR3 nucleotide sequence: TGTGCCAGCAGCTTAGCCCGGGCAGATACGCAGTATTTT. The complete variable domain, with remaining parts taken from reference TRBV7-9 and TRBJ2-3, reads DTGVSQNPRHKITKRGQNVTFRCDPISEHNRLYWYRQTLGQGPEFLTYFQNEAQLEKSRLLSDRFSAERPKGSFSTLEIQRTEQGDSAMYLCASSLARADTQYFGPGTRLTVL.

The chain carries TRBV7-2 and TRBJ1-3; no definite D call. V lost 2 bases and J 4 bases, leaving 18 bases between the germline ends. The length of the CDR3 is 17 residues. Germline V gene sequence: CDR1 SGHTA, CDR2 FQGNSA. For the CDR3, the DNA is TGTGCCAGCAGCTTATTCCCTCTCTCCACTCCCGGAAACACCATATATTTT. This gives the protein CASSLFPLSTPGNTIYF. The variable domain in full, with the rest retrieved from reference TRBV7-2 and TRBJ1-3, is GAGVSQSPSNKVTEKGKDVELRCDPISGHTALYWYRQSLGQGLEFLIYFQGNSAPDKSGLPSDRFSAERTGGSVSTLTIQRTQQEDSAVYLCASSLFPLSTPGNTIYFGEGSWLTVV.

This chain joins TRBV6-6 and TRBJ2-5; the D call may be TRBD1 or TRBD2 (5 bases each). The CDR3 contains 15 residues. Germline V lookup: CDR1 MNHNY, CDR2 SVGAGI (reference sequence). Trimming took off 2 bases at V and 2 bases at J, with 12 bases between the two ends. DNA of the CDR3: TGTGCCAGCAGTTACCGGGACCCCGCGCAAGAGACCCAGTACTTC. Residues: CASSYRDPAQETQYF.

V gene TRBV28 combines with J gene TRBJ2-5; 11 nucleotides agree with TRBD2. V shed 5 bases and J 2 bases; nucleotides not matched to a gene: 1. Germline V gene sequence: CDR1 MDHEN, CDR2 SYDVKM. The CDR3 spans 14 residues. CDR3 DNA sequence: TGTGCCAGCAGTATAGCGGGGGGGCAAGAGACCCAGTACTTC. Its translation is CASSIAGGQETQYF.

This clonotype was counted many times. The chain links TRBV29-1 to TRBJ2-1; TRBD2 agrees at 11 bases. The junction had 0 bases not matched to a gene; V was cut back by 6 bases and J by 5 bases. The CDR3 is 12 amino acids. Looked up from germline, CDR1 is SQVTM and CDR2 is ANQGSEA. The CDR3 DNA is TGCAGCGTGACTAGCGGGAACAATGAGCAGTTCTTC. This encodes CSVTSGNNEQFF.

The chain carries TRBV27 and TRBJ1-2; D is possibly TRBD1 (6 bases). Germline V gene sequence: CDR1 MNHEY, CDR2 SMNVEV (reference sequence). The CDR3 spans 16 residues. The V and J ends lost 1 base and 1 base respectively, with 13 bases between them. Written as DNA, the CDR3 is TGTGCCAGCAGTTTATGGCCAGGGGCGGGTAACTATGGCTACACCTTC. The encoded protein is CASSLWPGAGNYGYTF.

Here the CDR3 DNA reads TGTGCCAGCAGCGTACGGGACAGGAGCTACAATGAGCAGTTCTTC. Translated: CASSVRDRSYNEQFF. The gene calls are TRBV9 and TRBJ2-1; 8 bases map to TRBD1. The trim removed 1 base at V and 3 bases at J, leaving 3 bases unmatched. The CDR3 length is 15 residues. Germline values: CDR1 SGDLS, CDR2 YYNGEE.

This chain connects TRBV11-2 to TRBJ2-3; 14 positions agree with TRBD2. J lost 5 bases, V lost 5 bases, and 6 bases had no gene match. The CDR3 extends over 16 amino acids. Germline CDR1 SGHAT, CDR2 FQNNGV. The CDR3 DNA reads TGTGCCAGCAGCCACGGACTAGCGGGGGGCCGAGATACGCAGTATTTT. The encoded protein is CASSHGLAGGRDTQYF.

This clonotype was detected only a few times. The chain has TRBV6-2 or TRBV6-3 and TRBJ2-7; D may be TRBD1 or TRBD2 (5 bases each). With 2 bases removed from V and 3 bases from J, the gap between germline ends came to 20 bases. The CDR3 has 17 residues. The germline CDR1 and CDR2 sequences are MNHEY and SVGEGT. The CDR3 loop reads CASSYPHRKGRDYEQYV. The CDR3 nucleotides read TGTGCCAGCAGTTACCCCCACCGTAAGGGACGGGACTACGAGCAGTACGTC.

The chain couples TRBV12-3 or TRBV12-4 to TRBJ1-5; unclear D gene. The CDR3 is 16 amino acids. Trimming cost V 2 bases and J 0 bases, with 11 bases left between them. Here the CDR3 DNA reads TGTGCCAGCAGTTTAAAGGCAGGCCTTAGCAATCAGCCCCAGCATTTT. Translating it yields CASSLKAGLSNQPQHF.

CDR3 sequence: CASSFLVQGTINEKLFF. DNA for the CDR3: TGTGCCAGCAGCTTTCTAGTACAGGGAACGATTAATGAAAAACTGTTTTTT. V and J are TRBV5-6 and TRBJ1-4, with a weak D call TRBD1 (6 bases). The CDR3 loop spans 17 amino acids. CDR1 is SGHDT, CDR2 YYEEEE, per germline. V was pared by 2 bases and J by 4 bases, with 18 bases between.

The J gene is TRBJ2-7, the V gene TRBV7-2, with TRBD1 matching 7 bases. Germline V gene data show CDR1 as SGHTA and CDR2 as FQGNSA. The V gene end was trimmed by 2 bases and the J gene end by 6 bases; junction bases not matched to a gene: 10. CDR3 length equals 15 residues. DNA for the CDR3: TGTGCCAGCAGCTTACGCCCGCGACAGGGCTCCGAGCAGTACGTC. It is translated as CASSLRPRQGSEQYV.

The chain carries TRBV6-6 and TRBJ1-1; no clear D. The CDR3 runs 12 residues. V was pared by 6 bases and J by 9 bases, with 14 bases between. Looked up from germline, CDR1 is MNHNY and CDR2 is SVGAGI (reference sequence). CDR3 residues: CASRDKARQAFF. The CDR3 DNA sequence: TGTGCCAGCAGAGACAAGGCGAGGCAAGCTTTCTTT.

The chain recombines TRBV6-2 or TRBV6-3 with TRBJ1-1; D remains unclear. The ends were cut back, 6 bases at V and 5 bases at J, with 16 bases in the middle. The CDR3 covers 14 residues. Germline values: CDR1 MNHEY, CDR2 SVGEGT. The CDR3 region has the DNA TGTGCCAGCAGCCATGGACGGCCATGGACTGAAGCTTTCTTT. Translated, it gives CASSHGRPWTEAFF.

The CDR3 DNA reads as TGCAGCGTTCTGTGGTTGAACACTGAAGCTTTCTTT. Protein sequence: CSVLWLNTEAFF. The chain is built from TRBV29-1 and TRBJ1-1; D unclear. The CDR3 sequence is 12 residues long. Germline V lookup: CDR1 SQVTM, CDR2 ANQGSEA. Trimming removed 5 bases from V and 0 bases from J, with 7 bases in between.

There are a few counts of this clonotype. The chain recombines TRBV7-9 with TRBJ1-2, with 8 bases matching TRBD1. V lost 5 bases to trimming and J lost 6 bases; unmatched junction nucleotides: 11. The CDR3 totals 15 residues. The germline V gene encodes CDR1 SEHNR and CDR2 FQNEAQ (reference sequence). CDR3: CASSKDRGHLDGYTF. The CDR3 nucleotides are TGTGCCAGCAGCAAAGACAGGGGCCATCTGGATGGCTACACCTTC. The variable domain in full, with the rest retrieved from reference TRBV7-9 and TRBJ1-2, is DTGVSQNPRHKITKRGQNVTFRCDPISEHNRLYWYRQTLGQGPEFLTYFQNEAQLEKSRLLSDRFSAERPKGSFSTLEIQRTEQGDSAMYLCASSKDRGHLDGYTFGSGTRLTVV.

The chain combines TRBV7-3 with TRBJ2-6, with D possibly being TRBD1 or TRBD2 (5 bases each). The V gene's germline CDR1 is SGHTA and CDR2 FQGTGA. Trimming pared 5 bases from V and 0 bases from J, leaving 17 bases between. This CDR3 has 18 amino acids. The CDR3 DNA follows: TGTGCCAGCAGCCACCCCGGGACGGCGAGCTCTGGGGCCAACGTCCTGACTTTC. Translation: CASSHPGTASSGANVLTF. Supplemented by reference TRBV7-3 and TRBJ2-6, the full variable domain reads GAGVSQTPSNKVTEKGKYVELRCDPISGHTALYWYRQSLGQGPEFLIYFQGTGAADDSGLPNDRFFAVRPEGSVSTLKIQRTERGDSAVYLCASSHPGTASSGANVLTFGAGSRLTVL.

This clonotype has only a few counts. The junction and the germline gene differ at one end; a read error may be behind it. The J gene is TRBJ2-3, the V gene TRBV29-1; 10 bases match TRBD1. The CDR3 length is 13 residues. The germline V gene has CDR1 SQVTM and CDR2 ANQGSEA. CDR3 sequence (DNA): TGCAGCGTGGGGGGGACAGGGGTCGATACGCAGTTTTTT. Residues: CSVGGTGVDTQFF.

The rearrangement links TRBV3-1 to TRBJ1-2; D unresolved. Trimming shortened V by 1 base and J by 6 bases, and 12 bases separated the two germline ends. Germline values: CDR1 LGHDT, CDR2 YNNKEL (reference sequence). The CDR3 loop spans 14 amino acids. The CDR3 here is CASSQVAGIHGYTF. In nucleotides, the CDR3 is TGTGCCAGCAGCCAAGTCGCCGGGATCCATGGCTACACCTTC.

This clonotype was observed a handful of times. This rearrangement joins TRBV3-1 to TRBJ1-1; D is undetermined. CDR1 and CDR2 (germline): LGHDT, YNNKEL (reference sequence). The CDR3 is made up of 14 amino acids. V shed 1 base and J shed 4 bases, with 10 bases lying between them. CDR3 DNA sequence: TGTGCCAGCAGCCAAGTCGCTGGCCCCACTGAAGCTTTCTTT. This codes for CASSQVAGPTEAFF.

The CDR3 region is CASSERESLYQETQYF. The CDR3 DNA is TGTGCCAGCAGTGAACGGGAGTCATTGTACCAAGAGACCCAGTACTTC. The genes are TRBV6-1 and TRBJ2-5; tentative D call: TRBD2 (6 bases). V shed 2 bases and J shed 0 bases, with 13 bases lying between them. Germline CDR1 reads MNHNS; CDR2 reads SASEGT. The CDR3 totals 16 residues.

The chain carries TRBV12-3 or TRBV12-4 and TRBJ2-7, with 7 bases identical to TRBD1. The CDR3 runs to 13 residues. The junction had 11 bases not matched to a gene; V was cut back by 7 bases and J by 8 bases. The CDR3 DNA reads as TGTGCCAGCACAGGGACAGTAGAGGGCCAGCAGTACGTC. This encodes CASTGTVEGQQYV.

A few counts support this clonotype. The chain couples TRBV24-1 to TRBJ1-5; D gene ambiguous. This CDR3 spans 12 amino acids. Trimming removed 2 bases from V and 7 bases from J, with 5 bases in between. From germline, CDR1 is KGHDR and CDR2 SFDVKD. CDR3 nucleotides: TGTGCCACCAGTGATTGGGGACAGCCCCAGCATTTT. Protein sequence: CATSDWGQPQHF.